These 27 T cell receptor beta chains were all obtained from the same sample, sequenced in a study of blood T cell repertoires in COVID-19. Sequencing was performed with immunoSEQ multiplex PCR; in TCRdb, only in-frame clones are kept and a portion is missing. The repertoire consists of about 160,000 clones, with more than 85% occurring once and the leading ten covering 7% to 8%. Specimen: PBMCs or T cells enriched from blood (not recorded which). The origin of the receptors is a woman in her forties or fifties who had recovered from COVID-19.

This clone was observed a single time. The chain recombines TRBV7-9 with TRBJ2-3; D remains unclear. Germline CDR1 is SEHNR and CDR2 is FQNEAQ (reference sequence). Trimming took 3 bases from V and 1 from J, leaving 2 bases between them. The CDR3 spans 12 residues. CDR3 amino acids: CASSFGTDTQYF. As DNA, the CDR3 is TGTGCCAGCAGCTTCGGCACAGATACGCAGTATTTT.

This chain connects TRBV10-3 to TRBJ1-2; D ambiguous. This CDR3 comprises 13 residues. Germline assignment: CDR1 ENHRY and CDR2 SYGVKD. Trimming removed 7 bases from V and 7 bases from J, with 16 bases in between. CDR3 amino acids: CAITALGWSGYTF. The CDR3 DNA reads as TGTGCCATCACCGCCCTCGGGTGGTCTGGCTACACCTTC.

This clone has just one count. V is TRBV5-1 and J is TRBJ2-5, with 7 positions matching TRBD2. Germline CDR1 and CDR2: SGHRS and YFSETQ. The trim removed 0 bases at V and 5 bases at J, leaving 7 bases unmatched. This CDR3 spans 15 amino acids. Here the CDR3 DNA reads TGCGCCAGCAGCTTGGAGGGAGGGCCTTTGGAGACCCAGTACTTC. This codes for CASSLEGGPLETQYF.

V gene TRBV7-2 combines with J gene TRBJ1-5, with D perhaps matching TRBD1 (5 bases). The V and J ends lost 5 bases and 0 bases respectively, with 14 bases between them. CDR3 length: 16 amino acids. Per germline, CDR1 SGHTA and CDR2 FQGNSA. This chain's CDR3 is CASSTVGGISNQPQHF. The CDR3 nucleotides are TGTGCCAGCAGCACCGTTGGGGGGATTAGCAATCAGCCCCAGCATTTT.

In this sample, this clone turned up once. The chain employs TRBV11-1 and TRBJ2-1, with D possibly TRBD2 on 6 matching bases. The CDR3 spans 16 residues. V lost 4 bases to trimming and J lost 4 bases, with 17 bases between them. The V gene's germline CDR1 is SGHAT and CDR2 FQDESV (reference sequence). As DNA, the CDR3 is TGTGCCAGCAGCTCCGGGAGCGGAGGGAATTACAATGAGCAGTTCTTC. Its translation: CASSSGSGGNYNEQFF.

The rearrangement uses TRBV5-1 and TRBJ1-2; the match to TRBD1 covers 8 bases. CDR1 and CDR2 (germline): SGHRS, YFSETQ. This CDR3 contains 15 residues. Trimming at V came to 6 bases and at J to 5 bases, leaving 12 bases not matched to a gene. The CDR3 here is CASNPSGQGEYGYTF. In DNA, the CDR3 is TGCGCCAGCAACCCTTCAGGACAGGGAGAGTATGGCTACACCTTC.

This clone was seen a single time. This chain links TRBV5-1 with TRBJ2-1, with 10 bases identical to TRBD2. This CDR3 has 15 amino acids. Looked up from germline, CDR1 is SGHRS and CDR2 is YFSETQ. The V gene end was trimmed by 4 bases and the J gene end by 5 bases; junction bases not matched to a gene: 6. CDR3 region: CASSPGTSDHNEQFF. The CDR3 DNA is TGCGCCAGCAGCCCCGGGACTAGCGACCACAATGAGCAGTTCTTC.

A note on this clone: The same CDR3 is also encoded by other DNA sequences in this sample. The chain combines TRBV19 with TRBJ2-7, with 7 bases identical to TRBD2. This CDR3 is built from 14 residues. Germline V gene sequence: CDR1 LNHDA, CDR2 SQIVND (reference sequence). V was pared by 1 base and J by 4 bases, with 4 bases of the junction left unmatched. CDR3 DNA: TGTGCCAGTAGTATAGGTCTAGCGGCGTACGAGCAGTACTTC. Protein product: CASSIGLAAYEQYF.

This clone was recorded once. The V call is TRBV11-2, the J call TRBJ1-3, with 7 positions matching TRBD1. This CDR3 region has 17 residues. Looked up from germline, CDR1 is SGHAT and CDR2 is FQNNGV. V trimming: 2 bases; J trimming: 0 bases; junction bases outside the gene matches: 7. CDR3 loop: CASSLTGVGNSGNTIYF. Written as DNA, the CDR3 is TGTGCCAGCAGCTTAACAGGGGTGGGCAACTCTGGAAACACCATATATTTT.

The V and J genes are TRBV7-2 and TRBJ2-3; D perhaps matches TRBD2 (6 bases). CDR1 SGHTA and CDR2 FQGNSA come from the germline V gene. This CDR3 is built from 14 residues. Trimming left V 3 bases short and J 4 bases short, with 11 bases between. CDR3 coding DNA: TGTGCCAGCAGCTTCGGGAGTGGGGCAGATACGCAGTATTTT. This sequence encodes CASSFGSGADTQYF.

The chain recombines TRBV28 with TRBJ2-5; D might be TRBD2 (6 bases). The CDR3 is 13 residues long. The V gene lost 4 bases and the J gene lost 1 base, with 7 bases spanning the gap. The germline gives CDR1 MDHEN, CDR2 SYDVKM. The DNA of the CDR3 is TGTGCCAGCAGTTGGGGGGTCCAAGAGACCCAGTACTTC. It codes for CASSWGVQETQYF.

This sequence joins TRBV28 and TRBJ2-7; possibly TRBD2 for D (6 bases). The CDR3 sequence is 12 residues long. The germline CDR1 and CDR2 sequences are MDHEN and SYDVKM. Trimming cost V 6 bases and J 2 bases, with 8 bases left between them. CDR3 coding DNA: TGTGCCAGCAGCGGGAGAGCCTACGAGCAGTACTTC. Protein sequence: CASSGRAYEQYF.

The genes are TRBV4-1 and TRBJ2-1; 15 bases are a match to TRBD2. With V trimmed by 4 bases and J by 7 bases, 8 bases remained unmatched. The CDR3 is made up of 17 amino acids. CDR1 is MGHRA and CDR2 is YSYEKL in the germline V gene. The CDR3 protein is CASSPGLAGGPFNEQFF. The CDR3 coding sequence is TGCGCCAGCAGCCCAGGACTAGCGGGAGGGCCGTTTAATGAGCAGTTCTTC.

The chain uses TRBV19 and TRBJ1-2, with 9 bases lining up with TRBD1. Unmatched junction bases numbered 14, after V lost 3 bases and J lost 3 bases. Germline CDR1 reads LNHDA; CDR2 reads SQIVND (reference sequence). The CDR3 extends over 18 amino acids. CDR3 nucleotide sequence: TGTGCCAGTAGTATCAGGTGGTACAGCCGACAGGGGGACTATGGCTACACCTTC. Translating it yields CASSIRWYSRQGDYGYTF.

The rearrangement joins TRBV19 to TRBJ2-6, with 9 bases aligning to TRBD1. CDR1 is LNHDA and CDR2 is SQIVND in the germline V gene (reference sequence). Trimming removed 6 bases from V and 0 bases from J; junction bases left unmatched: 0. CDR3 size: 15 residues. Written as DNA, the CDR3 is TGTGCCAGTAGGACAGGGGGCTCTGGGGCCAACGTCCTGACTTTC. Protein product: CASRTGGSGANVLTF.

The V and J genes are TRBV13 and TRBJ1-1; D gene ambiguous. Trimming stripped 2 bases from V and 3 bases from J, with 4 bases between. The germline gives CDR1 PRHDT, CDR2 FYEKMQ (reference sequence). This CDR3 has 12 amino acids. DNA of the CDR3: TGTGCCAGCAGCTTAACTGACACTGAAGCTTTCTTT. This gives the protein CASSLTDTEAFF.

This clone was found a few times. Germline and junction disagree at one end, which may indicate a read error. V usage is TRBV7-6 and J usage is TRBJ2-1; D gene unclear. Germline V lookup: CDR1 SGHVS, CDR2 FNYEAQ. This CDR3 spans 16 amino acids. CDR3 sequence (DNA): TGTGCCAGCAGCTTAGCGGGCATCGGTATAAACAAGGAGCAGTTCTTC. It yields the protein CASSLAGIGINKEQFF. Drawing the rest from reference TRBV7-6 and TRBJ2-1, the complete variable domain is GAGVSQSPRYKVTKRGQDVALRCDPISGHVSLYWYRQALGQGPEFLTYFNYEAQQDKSGLPNDRFSAERPEGSISTLTIQRTEQRDSAMYRCASSLAGIGINKEQFFGPGTRLTVL.

This clone appeared a single time. DNA for the CDR3: TGTGCCAGCAGCTTATCTAGCGGGGGGACTGAGCAGTTCTTC. Translation: CASSLSSGGTEQFF. V usage is TRBV11-2 and J usage is TRBJ2-1; 11 nucleotides align to TRBD2. The CDR3 has 14 residues. CDR1 SGHAT and CDR2 FQNNGV come from the germline V gene. The trim removed 2 bases at V and 9 bases at J, leaving 3 bases unmatched.

The chain combines TRBV10-3 with TRBJ2-1; 12 bases match TRBD2. Germline V gene sequence: CDR1 ENHRY, CDR2 SYGVKD. The CDR3 extends over 14 amino acids. V gave up 3 bases and J gave up 9 bases; unmatched junction bases: 3. CDR3 coding DNA: TGTGCCATCAGTGAAGCTAGCGGGAGGGCTGAGCAGTTCTTC. This codes for CAISEASGRAEQFF.

The chain carries TRBV11-2 and TRBJ1-6; no definite D call. The germline V gene has CDR1 SGHAT and CDR2 FQNNGV. The length of the CDR3 is 15 residues. V lost 1 base and J 9 bases, leaving 13 bases between the germline ends. The CDR3 spells CASSLARVGFSPLHF. In nucleotides, the CDR3 is TGTGCCAGCAGCTTAGCTCGGGTTGGCTTTTCACCCCTCCACTTT. Complete variable domain (other parts from reference TRBV11-2 and TRBJ1-6): EAGVAQSPRYKIIEKRQSVAFWCNPISGHATLYWYQQILGQGPKLLIQFQNNGVVDDSQLPKDRFSAERLKGVDSTLKIQPAKLEDSAVYLCASSLARVGFSPLHFGNGTRLTVT.

This clone has a single count. V usage is TRBV5-1 and J usage is TRBJ2-1; TRBD2 agrees at 11 bases. Germline V CDR1 and CDR2: SGHRS, YFSETQ. The junction had 9 bases not matched to a gene; V was cut back by 0 bases and J by 10 bases. The length of the CDR3 is 16 residues. In DNA, the CDR3 is TGCGCCAGCAGCTTGGATTTGTCTAGCGGGAGGCAGGAGCAGTTCTTC. This sequence encodes CASSLDLSSGRQEQFF.

The gene calls are TRBV5-1 and TRBJ2-3; no clear D gene. Trimming removed 0 bases at V and 0 bases at J, with 5 bases between. Germline values: CDR1 SGHRS, CDR2 YFSETQ. There are 14 residues in the CDR3. DNA of the CDR3: TGCGCCAGCAGCTTGGAGCGAAGCACAGATACGCAGTATTTT. Protein product: CASSLERSTDTQYF.

The rearrangement joins TRBV12-3 or TRBV12-4 to TRBJ1-1; tentative D call: TRBD1 (5 bases). Trimming removed 6 bases from V and 1 base from J, with 9 bases in between. This CDR3 is 13 amino acids long. CDR3 residues: CASSSGTNTEAFF. The CDR3 nucleotides read TGTGCCAGCAGCAGCGGGACGAACACTGAAGCTTTCTTT.

V is TRBV21-1 and J is TRBJ1-6; no check of the table's D call, TRBD1, against the DNA was made. TRBV21-1 is a pseudogene locus. The CDR3 is made up of 24 amino acids. The chain's CDR3 is CASSSLWSGTGVSKLSSYNSPLHF. The CDR3 coding sequence is TGTGCCAGCAGCAGCCTGTGGAGCGGGACAGGGGTGTCTAAGTTGAGCTCCTATAATTCACCCCTCCACTTT.

The rearrangement uses TRBV12-3 or TRBV12-4 and TRBJ1-2, with 8 nucleotides matching TRBD1. V was clipped by 6 bases and J by 8 bases; unmatched bases: 8. This CDR3 spans 13 amino acids. The CDR3: CASSPDRVVGYTF. DNA of the CDR3: TGTGCCAGCAGCCCGGACAGGGTCGTAGGCTACACCTTC.

In regard to this clone: One junction end disagrees with the germline gene, perhaps due to a read error. This chain joins TRBV7-7 and TRBJ2-5; TRBD1 is a possible D gene (6 bases). This CDR3 contains 15 residues. Germline CDR1 and CDR2: SSHAT and FNYEAQ (reference sequence). CDR3 DNA sequence: TGTGCTAGCAGCCGGTCAGGGGCAGCCCAAGAGACCCAGTACTTC. Its protein is CASSRSGAAQETQYF.

The V and J genes are TRBV5-1 and TRBJ2-3; D is unresolved. Trimming took off 6 bases at V and 6 bases at J, with 17 bases between the two ends. There are 14 residues in the CDR3. Germline V gene data show CDR1 as SGHRS and CDR2 as YFSETQ. CDR3 nucleotide sequence: TGCGCCAGCACTACAGTCTCTTTCTTGGATACGCAGTATTTT. Protein sequence: CASTTVSFLDTQYF.